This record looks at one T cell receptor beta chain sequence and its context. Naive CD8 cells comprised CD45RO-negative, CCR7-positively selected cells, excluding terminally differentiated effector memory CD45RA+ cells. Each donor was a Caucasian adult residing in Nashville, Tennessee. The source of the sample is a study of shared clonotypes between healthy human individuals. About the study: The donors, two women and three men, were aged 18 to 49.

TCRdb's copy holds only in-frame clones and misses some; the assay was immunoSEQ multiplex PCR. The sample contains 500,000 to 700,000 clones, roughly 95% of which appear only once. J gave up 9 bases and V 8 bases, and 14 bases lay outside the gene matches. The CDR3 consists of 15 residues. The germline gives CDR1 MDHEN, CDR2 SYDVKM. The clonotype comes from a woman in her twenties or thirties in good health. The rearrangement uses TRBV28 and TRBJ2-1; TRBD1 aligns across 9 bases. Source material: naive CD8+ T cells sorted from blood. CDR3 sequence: CASAIVPGQGGEQFF. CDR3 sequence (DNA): TGTGCCAGCGCAATCGTCCCGGGACAGGGTGGTGAGCAGTTCTTC. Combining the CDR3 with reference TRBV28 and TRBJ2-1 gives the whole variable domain DVKVTQSSRYLVKRTGEKVFLECVQDMDHENMFWYRQDPGLGLRLIYFSYDVKMKEKGDIPEGYSVSREKKERFSLILESASTNQTSMYLCASAIVPGQGGEQFFGPGTRLTVL.